A single sample gave rise to the 25 T cell receptor beta chains below, sequenced in a study of T cells in Graves' hyperthyroidism and ophthalmopathy. RNA transcripts served as the template for amplifying TCR beta CDR3 regions. The TCR CDR3 first-round RT-PCR relied on the HTBI primer set. TCRdb recomputed calls from the multiplex PCR reads with MiXCR, one row per CDR3 protein. The repertoire holds approximately 590,000 distinct CDR3 sequences, 15% to 18% seen once, with around 7.8% in the top ten. What was sequenced was blood. The receptors come from a woman in her 30s with Graves' hyperthyroidism.

This clonotype was seen only a few times. The chain employs TRBV7-9 and TRBJ1-2; D is ambiguous. V lost 5 bases and J lost 7, with 14 bases in between. The CDR3 runs 13 residues. From germline, CDR1 is SEHNR and CDR2 FQNEAQ (reference sequence). The CDR3, as DNA: TGTGCCAGCAGCCTCGGCGACTTGAGTGGCTACACCTTC. Translation: CASSLGDLSGYTF.

This clonotype was observed many times. The CDR3, as DNA: TGTGCCAGCAGTGACCACCGGTTGAGCTCCTACAATGAGCAGTTCTTC. Translation gives CASSDHRLSSYNEQFF. The chain links TRBV6-1 to TRBJ2-1; D gene unclear. The V and J ends lost 3 bases and 0 bases respectively, with 12 bases between them. The CDR3 totals 16 residues. Germline CDR1 is MNHNS and CDR2 is SASEGT.

Notes on this clonotype: This clone may be a read error of a much larger clone one base away. J is TRBJ1-1 and V is TRBV20-1; the D is unclear. The V gene's germline CDR1 is DFQATT and CDR2 SNEGSKA (reference sequence). Trimming took 0 bases from V and 1 from J, leaving 6 bases between them. This CDR3 contains 13 residues. Written as DNA, the CDR3 is TGCAGTGCTAGAGATGGTAAGAACACTGAAGCTTTCTTT. It encodes CSARDGKNTEAFF.

This clonotype appeared many times. V usage is TRBV6-2 or TRBV6-3 and J usage is TRBJ2-1; 16 bases fit TRBD2. The length of the CDR3 is 17 residues. J lost 7 bases, V lost 5 bases, and 8 bases had no gene match. Germline CDR1 and CDR2: MNHEY and SVGEGT. The CDR3 spells CASSDGTSGRARNEQFF. In DNA, the CDR3 is TGTGCCAGCAGTGACGGGACTAGCGGGAGGGCCAGGAATGAGCAGTTCTTC.

Ten or more counts support this clonotype. The V gene is TRBV3-1, the J gene TRBJ2-3; 13 bases line up with TRBD2. The CDR3 has 15 residues. The V and J ends lost 2 bases and 5 bases, in that order; junction bases with no gene match: 1. From germline, CDR1 is LGHDT and CDR2 YNNKEL (reference sequence). The CDR3 DNA sequence: TGTGCCAGCAGCCAACGGACTAGCGGGAGAGATACGCAGTATTTT. This sequence encodes CASSQRTSGRDTQYF.

The sample holds many counts of this clonotype. V and J are TRBV11-2 and TRBJ2-3, with a weak D call TRBD1 (6 bases). Germline V gene sequence: CDR1 SGHAT, CDR2 FQNNGV. This CDR3 has 16 amino acids. The V gene lost 0 bases and the J gene lost 2 bases, with 12 bases spanning the gap. CDR3 protein: CASSLELTGATDTQYF. Here the CDR3 DNA reads TGTGCCAGCAGCTTAGAATTGACAGGAGCCACAGATACGCAGTATTTT.

This clonotype was picked up a small number of times. The rearrangement uses TRBV12-3 or TRBV12-4 and TRBJ1-3; D gene ambiguous. V was shortened by 2 bases and J by 0 bases, with 5 bases between the two germline ends. The CDR3 consists of 14 residues. CDR3 nucleotides: TGTGCCAGCAGTTTATACAGCTCTGGAAACACCATATATTTT. Its protein product is CASSLYSSGNTIYF.

This clonotype was observed at least ten times. The chain couples TRBV6-1 to TRBJ2-1; 9 bases are a match to TRBD1. Germline V lookup: CDR1 MNHNS, CDR2 SASEGT. The CDR3 length is 15 residues. J was trimmed by 5 bases and V by 7 bases; bases with no gene match: 9. In DNA form, the CDR3 reads TGTGCCAGCAAAGAACATAGACAGGGGGACAATGAGCAGTTCTTC. Encoded protein: CASKEHRQGDNEQFF.

The sample holds many counts of this clonotype. This chain connects TRBV11-2 to TRBJ2-7, with 7 bases aligning to TRBD1. The CDR3 totals 14 residues. V lost 4 bases to trimming and J lost 3 bases; unmatched junction nucleotides: 6. Germline assignment: CDR1 SGHAT and CDR2 FQNNGV. CDR3 in DNA: TGTGCCAGCAGCTCCGGGACAGTCGACTACGAGCAGTACTTC. Residues: CASSSGTVDYEQYF.

V is TRBV11-2 and J is TRBJ1-1, with D possibly matching TRBD1 (5 bases). Trimming took 5 bases from V and 3 from J, leaving 10 bases between them. Germline V CDR1 and CDR2: SGHAT, FQNNGV. The CDR3 extends over 13 amino acids. The CDR3 sequence: CASSPWGYTEAFF. CDR3 coding DNA: TGTGCCAGCAGCCCGTGGGGCTACACTGAAGCTTTCTTT.

This rearrangement joins TRBV6-5 to TRBJ1-5, with D possibly being TRBD1 (6 bases). The CDR3 has 17 residues. Trimming removed 4 bases at V and 0 bases at J, with 16 bases between. The germline gives CDR1 MNHEY, CDR2 SVGAGI. CDR3 in amino acids: CASSLDRGGYSNQPQHF. The CDR3 region has the DNA TGTGCCAGCAGTTTGGATCGGGGGGGCTATAGCAATCAGCCCCAGCATTTT.

The chain couples TRBV6-1 to TRBJ1-3; D is uncertain. Germline V gene data show CDR1 as MNHNS and CDR2 as SASEGT. The ends were cut back, 5 bases at V and 7 bases at J, with 15 bases in the middle. The CDR3 totals 14 residues. CDR3 in amino acids: CASSRGEGWNTIYF. The CDR3 nucleotides read TGTGCCAGCAGTAGAGGAGAGGGATGGAACACCATATATTTT.

In this sample, this clonotype turned up a few times. The J gene is TRBJ2-7, the V gene TRBV20-1; 12 bases agree with TRBD2. The CDR3 sequence is 14 residues long. The V gene end was trimmed by 4 bases and the J gene end by 3 bases; junction bases not matched to a gene: 4. The germline V gene has CDR1 DFQATT and CDR2 SNEGSKA (reference sequence). The CDR3 DNA is TGCAGTGCTACCCGGACTAGCGGGATCTACGAGCAGTACTTC. It translates to CSATRTSGIYEQYF.

This clonotype was counted at least ten times. CDR3 DNA sequence: TGTGCCAGCTCTGAAAGGACAGGAAAGACCCTCGAGCAGTACTTC. Amino acid sequence: CASSERTGKTLEQYF. V and J are TRBV11-2 and TRBJ2-7, with 7 positions matching TRBD1. Germline values: CDR1 SGHAT, CDR2 FQNNGV. V lost 8 bases, J lost 6 bases, and 16 bases stayed unmatched. This CDR3 has 15 residues.

Ten or more counts support this clonotype. The genes are TRBV10-3 and TRBJ2-1, with D tentatively TRBD2 (5 bases). The V end was cut by 0 bases, the J end by 4 bases, with 13 bases between. This CDR3 comprises 16 residues. Germline V gene sequence: CDR1 ENHRY, CDR2 SYGVKD. Written as DNA, the CDR3 is TGTGCCATCAGTGAGTCGAGCGGAGACTTTTACAATGAGCAGTTCTTC. It specifies CAISESSGDFYNEQFF.

This clonotype was detected many times. The rearrangement uses TRBV12-3 or TRBV12-4 and TRBJ1-1; unclear D gene. Trimming cost V 3 bases and J 3 bases, with 11 bases left between them. This CDR3 has 14 amino acids. CDR3 nucleotides: TGTGCCAGCAGTTTTCTATCTGGGGACACTGAAGCTTTCTTT. It specifies CASSFLSGDTEAFF.

This clonotype has only a few counts. This rearrangement joins TRBV12-3 or TRBV12-4 to TRBJ2-2, with 8 bases aligning to TRBD2. This CDR3 region has 16 residues. Trimming removed 5 bases from V and 6 bases from J; junction bases left unmatched: 11. The CDR3 nucleotides read TGTGCCAGCAGTGCTCCCGGCGGGAGGACTGCCGGGGAGCTGTTTTTT. Its protein is CASSAPGGRTAGELFF.

The CDR3 DNA reads as TGTGCCAGCAGCCCGGCCTTGGGGGAGACCCAGTACTTC. Protein product: CASSPALGETQYF. The V gene is TRBV4-2, the J gene TRBJ2-5; D gene unclear. The germline CDR1 and CDR2 sequences are LGHNA and YNFKEQ. The CDR3 runs 13 residues. The germline V and J ends were trimmed by 4 bases and 5 bases, with 11 bases remaining between them.

V is TRBV4-1 and J is TRBJ1-6; 9 nucleotides agree with TRBD1. With V trimmed by 4 bases and J by 7 bases, 5 bases remained unmatched. The CDR3 has 15 residues. Germline CDR1 reads MGHRA; CDR2 reads YSYEKL. The CDR3, as DNA: TGCGCCAGCAGCCCCTCAGGACAGGGGAATTCACCCCTCCACTTT. Protein sequence: CASSPSGQGNSPLHF.

This clonotype was detected ten times or more. The chain uses TRBV7-2 and TRBJ2-7; D not resolved. The CDR3 runs to 12 residues. The V end lost 5 bases, the J end lost 6 bases, and 11 bases lay between the germline ends. Germline V gene data show CDR1 as SGHTA and CDR2 as FQGNSA. The CDR3 bases are TGTGCCAGCAGCGCCCCCGGTAGCGAGCAGTACTTC. It translates to CASSAPGSEQYF.

V and J are TRBV10-1 and TRBJ2-1; 10 nucleotides agree with TRBD2. Trimming took 4 bases from V and 12 from J; bases not matched to a gene: 6. This CDR3 region has 13 residues. Germline lookup yields CDR1 WNHNN and CDR2 SYGVQD (reference sequence). CDR3 region: CASSGASGSAQFF. In DNA, the CDR3 is TGCGCCAGCAGTGGGGCTAGCGGGAGTGCGCAGTTCTTC.

This clonotype was found many times. The V gene is TRBV10-2, the J gene TRBJ1-1, with D uncertain. CDR1 and CDR2 from the germline V gene are WSHSY and SAAADI. Trimming pared 4 bases from V and 3 bases from J, leaving 9 bases between. The CDR3 length is 13 residues. CDR3 DNA sequence: TGCGCCAGCAGTGTTGCCGACGACACTGAAGCTTTCTTT. The encoded protein is CASSVADDTEAFF.

J is TRBJ1-1 and V is TRBV6-2 or TRBV6-3; D remains unclear. The V end lost 2 bases, the J end lost 1 base, and 8 bases lay between the germline ends. This CDR3 contains 14 residues. Germline V gene data show CDR1 as MNHEY and CDR2 as SVGEGT. For the CDR3, the DNA is TGTGCCAGCAGTTACATGAGGGCGAACACTGAAGCTTTCTTT. The encoded protein is CASSYMRANTEAFF.

V is TRBV7-3 and J is TRBJ2-2, with TRBD2 as a possible D gene (6 bases). CDR3 size: 12 residues. Germline CDR1 and CDR2: SGHTA and FQGTGA. Trimming cost V 3 bases and J 12 bases, with 11 bases left between them. CDR3 sequence: CASSLAAGKLFF. The CDR3 DNA reads as TGTGCCAGCAGCTTGGCAGCGGGCAAGCTGTTTTTT.

At least ten counts were recorded for this clonotype. The chain is built from TRBV7-9 and TRBJ2-1; 7 nucleotides align to TRBD2. From germline, CDR1 is SEHNR and CDR2 FQNEAQ (reference sequence). This CDR3 is built from 14 residues. The trim removed 4 bases at V and 9 bases at J, leaving 9 bases unmatched. The CDR3 DNA sequence: TGTGCCAGCAGCTCCGGGGGAGGGGTGGTTGAGCAGTTCTTC. Its translation: CASSSGGGVVEQFF.